This record concerns one TCR beta chain sequence. The entry originates in a study of T cell changes during pregnancy in multiple sclerosis. Measured with immunoSEQ multiplex PCR; TCRdb has only the in-frame clones, and not every one. The sample carries approximately 40,000 clones, 92% recorded once. The CDR3 consists of 14 residues. Germline-derived CDR1 and CDR2 are SGHTA and FQGNSA. The trim removed 5 bases at V and 2 bases at J, leaving 6 bases unmatched. The clonotype comes from a female donor with multiple sclerosis, enrolled in a pregnancy study. The chain combines TRBV7-2 with TRBJ2-7, with 7 bases aligning to TRBD1. The source material was CD4+ T cells from peripheral blood mononuclear cells, sampled in the third trimester of pregnancy. The CDR3 loop reads CASSRGQVPYEQYF. The CDR3 coding sequence is TGTGCCAGCAGCCGCGGACAGGTTCCCTACGAGCAGTACTTC. The full variable domain, its missing parts supplied by reference TRBV7-2 and TRBJ2-7, is GAGVSQSPSNKVTEKGKDVELRCDPISGHTALYWYRQSLGQGLEFLIYFQGNSAPDKSGLPSDRFSAERTGGSVSTLTIQRTQQEDSAVYLCASSRGQVPYEQYFGPGTRLTVT.